These T cell receptor beta chains were read from a single sample in a study of shared clonotypes between healthy human individuals. The table came from immunoSEQ multiplex PCR; TCRdb's copy has only in-frame clones and leaves some out. The table has about 2.2 million clones, just under 95% seen once. The sequenced sample consisted of naive CD8+ T cells from PBMCs. The receptor source for this set is a man aged 18 to 35 in good health. Some clones in this sample may be carry-over from other donors' samples. CDR3s include the opening cysteine and the closing phenylalanine or tryptophan. The order of the fields is J gene, V gene, D gene, clone size, CDR3 DNA, CDR3 protein. D genes are given only for firm matches. Some rows mark clone size as missing; the rest say once, few, many or name a class of expanded clone.

TRBJ2-7,TRBV6-1,.,.,TGTGCCAGCAGTGAAGGGGCAGGGAGCTCCTACGAGCAGTACTTC,CASSEGAGSSYEQYF
TRBJ1-5,TRBV28,.,.,TGTGCCAGCAGTTTTCGGGAAAGGAGGGGTCAGCCCCAGCATTTT,CASSFRERRGQPQHF
TRBJ2-7,TRBV30,.,.,TGTGCCTGGAGCGAAGCCTACGAGCAGTACTTC,CAWSEAYEQYF
TRBJ2-3,TRBV4-1,.,.,TGCGCCAGCAGCCAAAAAGAGACTTCTAGCACAGATACGCAGTATTTT,CASSQKETSSTDTQYF
TRBJ1-1,TRBV2,.,.,TGTGCCAGCGAGAGAGGCAGCATGAACACTGAAGCTTTCTTT,CASERGSMNTEAFF
TRBJ2-5,TRBV7-9,.,.,TGTGCCAGCAGCCCGATAAAGCAAGAGACCCAGTACTTC,CASSPIKQETQYF
TRBJ2-5,TRBV19,.,.,TGTGCCAGTAGTAGGTGGATGGAGACCCAGTACTTC,CASSRWMETQYF
TRBJ2-1,TRBV27,TRBD2,once,TGTGCCAGCAGTTTATTGCCTAGCGGGAGGGCGGGGCAGTTCTTC,CASSLLPSGRAGQFF
TRBJ2-7,TRBV7-9,TRBD1,.,TGTGCCAGCAGCTTTACCTTAGGACGGGACAGGCTTTCCTACGAGCAGTACTTC,CASSFTLGRDRLSYEQYF
TRBJ2-7,TRBV28,TRBD2,.,TGTGCCAGCAGCCCCCTTGGAGCGGGAGGGCCGAGGGAGCAGTACTTC,CASSPLGAGGPREQYF
TRBJ1-1,TRBV7-8,.,once,TGTGCCAGCAGCCCCCTGGGGGGAGGGGGTGAAGCTTTCTTT,CASSPLGGGGEAFF